The T cell receptor beta chain described here comes from a study of OX40 agonist ivuxolimab in advanced cancers. The CDR3 extends over 20 amino acids. The J segment lost 3 bases and the V segment lost 11 bases, leaving 25 bases of the junction unmatched. Germline assignment: CDR1 MNHEY and CDR2 SMNVEV (reference sequence). Some clones are missing from TCRdb's copy, which holds only in-frame ones; the method was immunoSEQ multiplex PCR. The repertoire holds around 50,000 clones, with around 94% as singletons. To note about this clone: The antigen remains undetermined.

Study-wide results and caveats: At doses 0.1 to 3.0 mg/kg, CD4+ and CD8+ clones expanded.

No patient had autoimmune disease or received systemic immunosuppression. Specimen: CD4+ or CD8+ T cells sorted from blood, collected in a trial of the OX40 agonist ivuxolimab. The TCR sequence derives from an adult with an advanced solid tumor such as melanoma, head and neck, liver or kidney cancer. The chain couples TRBV27 to TRBJ2-3; TRBD2 matches at 11 bases. In DNA form, the CDR3 reads TGTGCCGGTCACAGGGGGCGCGGGGCTAGCGGGAGGAGGGTTACAGATACGCAGTATTTT. This encodes CAGHRGRGASGRRVTDTQYF.